The 22 T cell receptor beta chains below all came from one sample that was sequenced in a study of T cell changes during pregnancy in multiple sclerosis. Profiled with immunoSEQ multiplex PCR; TCRdb holds only in-frame clones, not every one. Of 35,000 to 45,000 clones listed, around 92% are singletons. Sequenced input: peripheral blood. These receptors came from a female donor with multiple sclerosis, enrolled in a pregnancy study.

The chain recombines TRBV6-6 with TRBJ2-1; 10 bases match TRBD2. The CDR3 has 16 amino acids. The germline V gene has CDR1 MNHNY and CDR2 SVGAGI (reference sequence). V was clipped by 2 bases and J by 4 bases; unmatched bases: 5. For the CDR3, the DNA is TGTGCCAGCAGTTACGTCCAGCGGGAGGGGTACAATGAGCAGTTCTTC. The encoded protein is CASSYVQREGYNEQFF.

This chain joins TRBV2 and TRBJ2-5; 10 nucleotides line up with TRBD2. Unmatched junction bases numbered 8, after V lost 3 bases and J lost 1 base. CDR3 length equals 17 residues. The germline CDR1 and CDR2 sequences are SNHLY and FYNNEI. The CDR3 DNA sequence: TGTGCCAGCAGTGAGGTAGCGGGAGGTTCCCCCCAAGAGACCCAGTACTTC. It yields the protein CASSEVAGGSPQETQYF. Using reference TRBV2 and TRBJ2-5 for the parts outside the CDR3, the full variable domain is EPEVTQTPSHQVTQMGQEVILRCVPISNHLYFYWYRQILGQKVEFLVSFYNNEISEKSEIFDDQFSVERPDGSNFTLKIRSTKLEDSAMYFCASSEVAGGSPQETQYFGPGTRLLVL.

The chain couples TRBV6-5 to TRBJ1-1; D possibly corresponds to TRBD1 (5 bases). CDR1 MNHEY and CDR2 SVGAGI come from the germline V gene. The CDR3 has 14 residues. V was pared by 4 bases and J by 1 base, with 10 bases between. The DNA of the CDR3 is TGTGCCAGCAGTTGGGCGGGGGAGAACACTGAAGCTTTCTTT. It is translated as CASSWAGENTEAFF.

V usage is TRBV11-2 and J usage is TRBJ2-7; no clear D gene. The CDR3 runs to 14 residues. Trimming cost V 0 bases and J 2 bases, with 8 bases left between them. The germline CDR1 and CDR2 sequences are SGHAT and FQNNGV. This CDR3 is CASSLDRGAYEQYF. The CDR3 DNA reads TGTGCCAGCAGCTTAGATCGTGGAGCCTACGAGCAGTACTTC.

V gene TRBV4-1 combines with J gene TRBJ1-5; TRBD1 matches at 8 bases. Per the germline V gene, CDR1 is MGHRA and CDR2 is YSYEKL. Losses at the gene ends were 1 base for V and 0 bases for J; bases not matched to a gene: 8. The CDR3 totals 18 residues. Here the CDR3 reads CASSQGTGKRDSNQPQHF. The CDR3 region has the DNA TGCGCCAGCAGCCAAGGGACAGGGAAAAGGGATAGCAATCAGCCCCAGCATTTT.

This sequence joins TRBV5-1 and TRBJ2-3; D is unresolved. Looked up from germline, CDR1 is SGHRS and CDR2 is YFSETQ. Trimming cost V 1 base and J 0 bases, with 3 bases left between them. This CDR3 has 13 amino acids. The CDR3 DNA sequence: TGCGCCAGCAGCTTGACTAGCACAGATACGCAGTATTTT. Encoded protein: CASSLTSTDTQYF.

V and J are TRBV10-3 and TRBJ2-5, with TRBD2 matching 9 bases. Germline V gene lookup returns CDR1 ENHRY and CDR2 SYGVKD. Losses at the gene ends were 4 bases for V and 5 bases for J; bases not matched to a gene: 11. This CDR3 has 16 residues. For the CDR3, the DNA is TGTGCCATCAGTGGTAATAGCGGGAGCCCCTGGGAGACCCAGTACTTC. This gives the protein CAISGNSGSPWETQYF.

The chain combines TRBV6-1 with TRBJ2-5; 8 bases are a match to TRBD1. This CDR3 is 14 amino acids long. CDR1 and CDR2 from the germline V gene are MNHNS and SASEGT. Losses at the gene ends were 4 bases for V and 7 bases for J; bases not matched to a gene: 8. CDR3 residues: CASSVDRGPRTQYF. The CDR3 region has the DNA TGTGCCAGCAGTGTCGACAGGGGCCCTAGGACCCAGTACTTC.

The CDR3 DNA sequence: TGTGCCAGCAGCTTGGGGACAGGGTCGGAGGAGACCCAGTACTTC. Its protein is CASSLGTGSEETQYF. The rearrangement joins TRBV11-3 to TRBJ2-5; 9 bases align to TRBD1. The CDR3 length is 15 residues. Germline lookup yields CDR1 SGHNT and CDR2 YENEEA. With V trimmed by 3 bases and J by 5 bases, 7 bases remained unmatched. The complete variable domain, with remaining parts taken from reference TRBV11-3 and TRBJ2-5, reads EAGVVQSPRYKIIEKKQPVAFWCNPISGHNTLYWYLQNLGQGPELLIRYENEEAVDDSQLPKDRFSAERLKGVDSTLKIQPAELGDSAVYLCASSLGTGSEETQYFGPGTRLLVL.

The CDR3 DNA reads as TGTGCCAGCTCACCACGAATGGGCGAGCAAGAGACCCAGTACTTC. Encoded protein: CASSPRMGEQETQYF. This rearrangement joins TRBV18 to TRBJ2-5; no clear D gene. The germline V gene encodes CDR1 KGHSH and CDR2 LQKENI. Trimming removed 1 base from V and 2 bases from J, with 11 bases in between. CDR3 size: 15 residues.

The chain combines TRBV6-5 with TRBJ1-2, with D uncertain. The ends were cut back, 2 bases at V and 8 bases at J, with 15 bases in the middle. The CDR3 is 14 residues long. Germline V gene data show CDR1 as MNHEY and CDR2 as SVGAGI. Here the CDR3 reads CASSYALREDGYTF. In DNA form, the CDR3 reads TGTGCCAGCAGTTACGCATTAAGGGAAGACGGCTACACCTTC.

This chain connects TRBV4-2 to TRBJ2-1, with 7 nucleotides matching TRBD2. The germline V gene encodes CDR1 LGHNA and CDR2 YNFKEQ. Trimming took 2 bases from V and 7 from J; bases not matched to a gene: 5. CDR3 length: 14 residues. In DNA, the CDR3 is TGTGCCAGCAGCCAACCTGGGACTACGAATGAGCAGTTCTTC. It codes for CASSQPGTTNEQFF.

The chain combines TRBV27 with TRBJ2-5, with D perhaps matching TRBD1 or TRBD2 (5 bases each). V lost 0 bases and J lost 5, with 10 bases in between. The CDR3 is 14 residues long. Germline CDR1 MNHEY, CDR2 SMNVEV (reference sequence). CDR3 loop: CASSLSGASETQYF. The CDR3, as DNA: TGTGCCAGCAGTTTATCCGGGGCCAGCGAGACCCAGTACTTC.

This clone was seen a handful of times. The chain carries TRBV10-2 and TRBJ2-7, with D uncertain. The V and J ends lost 3 bases and 3 bases respectively, with 12 bases between them. Germline V gene lookup returns CDR1 WSHSY and CDR2 SAAADI. CDR3 length: 14 amino acids. The CDR3 reads CASSEGGINYEQYF. CDR3 sequence (DNA): TGCGCCAGCAGTGAAGGCGGTATCAACTACGAGCAGTACTTC.

The J gene is TRBJ1-3, the V gene TRBV7-3; D is unclear. Germline CDR1 is SGHTA and CDR2 is FQGTGA. The CDR3 length is 15 residues. V was trimmed by 2 bases and J by 0 bases, leaving 8 bases between them. CDR3 DNA: TGTGCCAGCAGCTTAGGCGGGAGCTCTGGAAACACCATATATTTT. Its translation is CASSLGGSSGNTIYF.

The CDR3 DNA is TGTGCCAGCAGCCCAGTAGCGGGAGAGCCCTACAATGAGCAGTTCTTC. It codes for CASSPVAGEPYNEQFF. This chain links TRBV5-5 with TRBJ2-1, with TRBD2 matching 9 bases. After removal of 4 bases from V and 2 bases from J, the junction contained 7 bases not matched to a gene. CDR3 size: 16 residues. Germline CDR1 SGHKS, CDR2 YYEKEE (reference sequence).

This sequence joins TRBV7-6 and TRBJ2-6, with TRBD1 matching 7 bases. The germline gives CDR1 SGHVS, CDR2 FNYEAQ. The CDR3 consists of 17 residues. The V gene end was trimmed by 2 bases and the J gene end by 3 bases; junction bases not matched to a gene: 7. The CDR3 sequence is CASSLNRGSLGANVLTF. The CDR3 nucleotides are TGTGCCAGCAGCTTAAACAGGGGAAGCCTTGGGGCCAACGTCCTGACTTTC. Using reference TRBV7-6 and TRBJ2-6 for the parts outside the CDR3, the full variable domain is GAGVSQSPRYKVTKRGQDVALRCDPISGHVSLYWYRQALGQGPEFLTYFNYEAQQDKSGLPNDRFSAERPEGSISTLTIQRTEQRDSAMYRCASSLNRGSLGANVLTFGAGSRLTVL.

The chain recombines TRBV5-6 with TRBJ2-7; D is uncertain. Trimming removed 1 base from V and 1 base from J, with 9 bases in between. Germline V CDR1 and CDR2: SGHDT, YYEEEE. The CDR3 sequence is 14 residues long. This chain's CDR3 is CASSLFSPSYEQYF. The DNA of the CDR3 is TGTGCCAGCAGCTTGTTTTCCCCGTCCTACGAGCAGTACTTC.

The rearrangement joins TRBV5-1 to TRBJ2-2; TRBD2 agrees at 8 bases. V was pared by 0 bases and J by 3 bases, with 1 base of the junction left unmatched. This CDR3 has 15 amino acids. Germline values: CDR1 SGHRS, CDR2 YFSETQ. This CDR3 is CASSLAGGDTGELFF. Written as DNA, the CDR3 is TGCGCCAGCAGCTTGGCGGGAGGGGACACCGGGGAGCTGTTTTTT.

This clone was counted once. The chain uses TRBV30 and TRBJ1-2; a possible D gene is TRBD1 (5 bases). The CDR3 extends over 11 amino acids. Trimming left V 3 bases short and J 8 bases short, with 10 bases between. CDR1 is GTSNPN, CDR2 SVGIG, per germline (reference sequence). CDR3 region: CAWSAGDGYTF. DNA for the CDR3: TGTGCCTGGAGCGCCGGGGACGGCTACACCTTC.

The chain carries TRBV29-1 and TRBJ2-7; possibly TRBD2 for D (5 bases). Germline CDR1 reads SQVTM; CDR2 reads ANQGSEA. V was cut by 5 bases and J by 0 bases, with 8 bases left in between. The CDR3 runs 12 residues. CDR3 DNA sequence: TGCAGCGTTACGAGGGCCTCCTACGAGCAGTACTTC. It is translated as CSVTRASYEQYF.

The chain is built from TRBV7-2 and TRBJ2-7; the match to TRBD1 covers 9 bases. J was trimmed by 3 bases and V by 5 bases; bases with no gene match: 5. The V gene's germline CDR1 is SGHTA and CDR2 FQGNSA. This CDR3 region has 14 residues. As DNA, the CDR3 is TGTGCCAGCAGCATGACAGGGGGTTACTACGAGCAGTACTTC. It translates to CASSMTGGYYEQYF. The whole variable domain, filled in from reference TRBV7-2 and TRBJ2-7, reads GAGVSQSPSNKVTEKGKDVELRCDPISGHTALYWYRQSLGQGLEFLIYFQGNSAPDKSGLPSDRFSAERTGGSVSTLTIQRTQQEDSAVYLCASSMTGGYYEQYFGPGTRLTVT.